The present T cell receptor beta chain was sequenced within a study of OX40 agonist ivuxolimab in advanced cancers. Germline V gives CDR1 MDHEN, CDR2 SYDVKM. Trimming stripped 7 bases from V and 3 bases from J, with 13 bases between. This CDR3 has 15 residues. The table came from immunoSEQ multiplex PCR; TCRdb's copy has only in-frame clones and leaves some out. Of around 150,000 clones detected, 85% to 95% appear once; the ten largest clones hold around 0.28%. Material: CD4+ or CD8+ T cells sorted from blood, obtained in a trial of the OX40 agonist ivuxolimab. The gene calls are TRBV28 and TRBJ2-6; TRBD2 might be the D (5 bases). This clonotype was obtained from an adult with an advanced solid tumor such as melanoma, head and neck, liver or kidney cancer. The CDR3 bases are TGTGCCAGCACCCCCCGGGGAGTTGGGGCCAACGTCCTGACTTTC. Encoded protein: CASTPRGVGANVLTF.